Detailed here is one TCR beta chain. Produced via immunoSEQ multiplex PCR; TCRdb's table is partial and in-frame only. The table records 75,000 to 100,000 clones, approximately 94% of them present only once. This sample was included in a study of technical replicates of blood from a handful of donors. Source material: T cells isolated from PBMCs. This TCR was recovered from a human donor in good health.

The CDR3 loop is CASSLVFYSQETQYF. The CDR3 DNA sequence: TGTGCCAGCAGCTTGGTTTTCTACTCCCAAGAGACCCAGTACTTC. V gene TRBV5-6 combines with J gene TRBJ2-5; D gene uncertain. CDR3 length: 15 amino acids. V shed 0 bases and J shed 1 base, with 10 bases lying between them. CDR1 and CDR2 (germline): SGHDT, YYEEEE.